This passage covers 2 T cell receptor beta chains from one sample sequenced in a study of blood T cell repertoires in COVID-19. Libraries were prepared by immunoSEQ multiplex PCR; TCRdb keeps only in-frame clonotypes and omits some of them. The data hold approximately 200,000 clones, with 88% observed a single time. The sample consisted of PBMCs or T cells enriched from blood (not recorded which). These TCRs come from a woman aged 25 to 45 who had been exposed to COVID-19.

The rearrangement uses TRBV5-1 and TRBJ2-7; TRBD2 agrees at 11 bases. Per the germline V gene, CDR1 is SGHRS and CDR2 is YFSETQ. CDR3 length: 15 residues. Trimming cost V 5 bases and J 3 bases; bases outside gene matches: 7. The chain's CDR3 is CASRVTSGTNYEQYF. CDR3 nucleotides: TGCGCCAGCAGGGTGACTAGCGGGACCAACTACGAGCAGTACTTC.

The V and J genes are TRBV10-2 and TRBJ1-2, with TRBD1 identical over 9 bases. V lost 6 bases and J lost 8; bases outside the gene matches: 7. The CDR3 is 13 amino acids. The V gene's germline CDR1 is WSHSY and CDR2 SAAADI. This CDR3 is CASSTGGAEGYTF. The CDR3, as DNA: TGCGCCAGCAGCACAGGGGGCGCGGAGGGCTACACCTTC.